This TCR beta chain originates from a study of cytomegalovirus exposure and HLA in healthy donors. The study, taken as a whole, reports: Follow-up analysis found HLA locus-dependent TCR association rates, highest for DRB1 and lowest for HLA-C.

This PCR relied on a set of 60 Vbeta primers and 13 Jbeta primers. In the original processing: About 9.9 million shared chains were among around 78 million unique TCR beta chains counted in a later analysis. The assay was immunoSEQ multiplex PCR, and TCRdb's table has in-frame clones only and misses some. V, J and clone size reflect that table, while D and trimming were determined from the DNA. The sample carries about 170,000 clones, 65% to 85% recorded once. Note on this clone: Its antigen is as yet unknown.

V shed 6 bases and J 0 bases; nucleotides not matched to a gene: 12. CDR1 and CDR2 (germline): KGHSH, LQKENI. This CDR3 contains 19 residues. When sampled, the donors appeared nominally healthy, though they likely had unrecorded immune exposures. V usage is TRBV18 and J usage is TRBJ2-3; 13 nucleotides align to TRBD2. This receptor was taken from a man aged 40-55 years in good health and CMV-seropositive. Specimen: PBMCs. The CDR3 sequence: CASSLRGGLAGTSTDTQYF. The CDR3 nucleotides are TGTGCCAGCTCCCTTCGCGGGGGACTAGCGGGGACTAGCACAGATACGCAGTATTTT. Based on the CDR3 plus reference TRBV18 and TRBJ2-3, the full variable domain is NAGVMQNPRHLVRRRGQEARLRCSPMKGHSHVYWYRQLPEEGLKFMVYLQKENIIDESGMPKERFSAEFPKEGPSILRIQQVVRGDSAAYFCASSLRGGLAGTSTDTQYFGPGTRLTVL.